The rows below give T cell receptor beta chains drawn from one sample of a study of T cells in tuberculosis. Repertoires were generated with immunoSEQ multiplex PCR, while TCRdb's copy carries only in-frame clones and drops some. This sample carries tens of thousands of clones, approximately 89% of them seen once, and the ten largest clones take 2.4%. Specimen: PBMCs, collected at tuberculosis diagnosis. These receptor sequences come from an adult with tuberculosis. The CDR3 runs from the conserved cysteine through the conserved F or W. Each record gives: V gene, D gene, J gene, clone size, CDR3 protein, CDR3 DNA. The D gene is left open where the match is weak. For some rows the clone size is stated as once, few or many, or as a class when expanded; others skip it.

v_call: TRBV11-1; d_call: TRBD1; j_call: TRBJ1-5; clone_size: NA; cdr3_aa: CASSPDRGGNQPQHF; cdr3_nt: TGTGCCAGCAGCCCAGACAGGGGCGGCAATCAGCCCCAGCATTTT
v_call: TRBV4-1; d_call: NA; j_call: TRBJ1-1; clone_size: NA; cdr3_aa: CASSHVQGPPGTEAFF; cdr3_nt: TGCGCCAGCAGCCATGTTCAGGGGCCTCCGGGCACTGAAGCTTTCTTT
v_call: TRBV7-2; d_call: TRBD2; j_call: TRBJ2-1; clone_size: once; cdr3_aa: CASRLAGGLGNEQFF; cdr3_nt: TGTGCCAGCCGACTAGCGGGGGGGCTAGGCAATGAGCAGTTCTTC
v_call: TRBV27; d_call: TRBD1; j_call: TRBJ1-4; clone_size: NA; cdr3_aa: CASSSKPRGRTEKLFF; cdr3_nt: TGTGCCAGCAGCTCGAAGCCCAGGGGGCGGACTGAAAAACTGTTTTTT
v_call: TRBV5-4; d_call: TRBD2; j_call: TRBJ2-3; clone_size: once; cdr3_aa: CASSPSGDPTDTQYF; cdr3_nt: TGTGCCAGCAGCCCTAGCGGGGACCCCACAGATACGCAGTATTTT
v_call: TRBV5-1; d_call: TRBD2; j_call: TRBJ2-5; clone_size: NA; cdr3_aa: CASSLAVAGGGETQYF; cdr3_nt: TGCGCCAGCAGCTTGGCGGTAGCGGGGGGCGGAGAGACCCAGTACTTC
v_call: TRBV10-1; d_call: NA; j_call: TRBJ1-5; clone_size: once; cdr3_aa: CASWDSTGNQPQHF; cdr3_nt: TGCGCCAGCTGGGACTCCACGGGGAATCAGCCCCAGCATTTT
v_call: TRBV11-2; d_call: TRBD1; j_call: TRBJ1-6; clone_size: few; cdr3_aa: CASSLTLGTGALNLHF; cdr3_nt: TGTGCCAGCAGCTTAACATTGGGGACAGGGGCCTTAAACCTCCACTTT
v_call: TRBV11-2; d_call: NA; j_call: TRBJ1-2; clone_size: NA; cdr3_aa: CASSSPAGGANYGYTF; cdr3_nt: TGTGCCAGCAGCTCCCCCGCGGGGGGAGCTAACTATGGCTACACCTTC
v_call: TRBV5-4; d_call: NA; j_call: TRBJ1-3; clone_size: NA; cdr3_aa: CASSLDKNTIYF; cdr3_nt: TGTGCCAGCAGCTTGGATAAAAACACCATATATTTT
v_call: TRBV5-6; d_call: NA; j_call: TRBJ1-2; clone_size: NA; cdr3_aa: CASSNIRYSGYTF; cdr3_nt: TGTGCCAGCAGCAATATAAGGTATAGCGGCTACACCTTC
v_call: TRBV29-1; d_call: NA; j_call: TRBJ2-2; clone_size: NA; cdr3_aa: CSAGAPGGELFF; cdr3_nt: TGCAGCGCCGGAGCCCCGGGCGGGGAGCTGTTTTTT
v_call: TRBV29-1; d_call: NA; j_call: TRBJ2-1; clone_size: NA; cdr3_aa: CSVLGQSSYNEQFF; cdr3_nt: TGCAGCGTTCTTGGACAGTCCTCCTACAATGAGCAGTTCTTC